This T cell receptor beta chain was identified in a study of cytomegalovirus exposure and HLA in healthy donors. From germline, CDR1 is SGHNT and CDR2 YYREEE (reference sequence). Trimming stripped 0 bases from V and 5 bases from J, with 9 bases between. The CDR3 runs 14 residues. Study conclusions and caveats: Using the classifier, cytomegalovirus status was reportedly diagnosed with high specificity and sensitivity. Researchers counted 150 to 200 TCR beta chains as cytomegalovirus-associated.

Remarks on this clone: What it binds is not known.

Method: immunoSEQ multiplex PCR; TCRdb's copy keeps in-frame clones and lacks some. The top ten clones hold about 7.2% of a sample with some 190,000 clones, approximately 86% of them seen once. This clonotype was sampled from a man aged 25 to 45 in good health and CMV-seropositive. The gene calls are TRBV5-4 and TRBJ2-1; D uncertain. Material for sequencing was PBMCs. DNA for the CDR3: TGTGCCAGCAGCTTGGGAGGTAATCACAATGAGCAGTTCTTC. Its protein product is CASSLGGNHNEQFF. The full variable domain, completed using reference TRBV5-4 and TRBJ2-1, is ETGVTQSPTHLIKTRGQQVTLRCSSQSGHNTVSWYQQALGQGPQFIFQYYREEENGRGNFPPRFSGLQFPNYSSELNVNALELDDSALYLCASSLGGNHNEQFFGPGTRLTVL.